Presented here are 3 T cell receptor beta chains from one specimen sequenced in a study of T cells in Graves' hyperthyroidism and ophthalmopathy. The source material, RNA transcripts, was used to amplify TCR beta CDR3 regions. In the first-round RT-PCR of the TCR CDR3, the HTBI primer set was used. TCRdb analysed the multiplex PCR reads with MiXCR anew, one entry per CDR3 protein. The repertoire consists of 300,000 to 350,000 distinct CDR3 sequences, with approximately 15% occurring once and the leading ten covering approximately 33%. The sequenced material came from blood. All receptors come from a man aged 30 to 45 with Graves' hyperthyroidism.

This clonotype was seen repeatedly, ten times or more. This sequence joins TRBV27 and TRBJ1-5; perhaps TRBD1 as D (5 bases). The CDR3 sequence is 14 residues long. Trimming left V 2 bases short and J 2 bases short, with 7 bases between. Looked up from germline, CDR1 is MNHEY and CDR2 is SMNVEV (reference sequence). The CDR3 loop reads CASSLAGRNQPQHF. The DNA of the CDR3 is TGTGCCAGCAGTTTAGCAGGGCGCAATCAGCCCCAGCATTTT.

This clonotype has at least ten counts. The chain carries TRBV3-1 and TRBJ1-1; D is unclear. This CDR3 contains 14 residues. Germline assignment: CDR1 LGHDT and CDR2 YNNKEL (reference sequence). The V gene lost 3 bases and the J gene lost 1 base, with 9 bases spanning the gap. CDR3 protein: CASSHSDSNTEAFF. The CDR3 DNA reads as TGTGCCAGCAGCCATTCCGACTCGAACACTGAAGCTTTCTTT.

This chain uses TRBV10-3 with TRBJ2-1; 8 positions match TRBD2. V shed 8 bases, J shed 9 bases, and the junction held 12 bases outside the gene matches. The CDR3 spans 14 residues. The germline gives CDR1 ENHRY, CDR2 SYGVKD. The chain's CDR3 is CAIHDSGATGEQFF. The CDR3 DNA sequence: TGTGCCATCCACGATAGCGGGGCAACAGGTGAGCAGTTCTTC.